The 27 T cell receptor beta chains given below trace back to one sample, sequenced in a study of CXCR3-negative and CXCR3-positive naive CD8 T cells. Libraries were UMI-labeled 5' RACE TRB cDNA. Reanalyzing the 5' RACE reads, TCRdb keeps one entry per CDR3 protein, without DNA. This sample carries roughly 89,000 distinct CDR3 sequences, with 1.1% going to the ten biggest clones. The sample taken for sequencing was naive CXCR3- CD8+ T cells from blood. Specified subset: CD45RO-CCR7+CD27+CD95- naive CD8+ T cells lacking CXCR3 (TNR3-). The source is a human donor in good health. Some clones in this sample may be carry-over from other donors' samples.

The V and J genes are TRBV7-3 and TRBJ2-1; TCRdb selects TRBD2, and the lack of DNA leaves this call unchecked. CDR3 size: 18 residues. CDR1 and CDR2 (germline): SGHTA, FQGTGA. The CDR3 reads CASSFPPSSEQSYNEQFF. The whole variable domain, filled in from reference TRBV7-3 and TRBJ2-1, reads GAGVSQTPSNKVTEKGKYVELRCDPISGHTALYWYRQSLGQGPEFLIYFQGTGAADDSGLPNDRFFAVRPEGSVSTLKIQRTERGDSAVYLCASSFPPSSEQSYNEQFFGPGTRLTVL.

The chain joins TRBV23-1 to TRBJ2-7; with no DNA, the TCRdb D assignment of TRBD1 cannot be verified. TRBV23-1 is an ORF; its function is uncertain. CDR3 size: 15 residues. The CDR3 region is CASSQNRDRAYEQYF.

CDR3 loop: CASSLLRDQETQYF. The chain has TRBV7-2 and TRBJ2-5. This CDR3 has 14 residues. The germline V gene has CDR1 SGHTA and CDR2 FQGNSA.

CDR3 sequence: CSGLSSGGALNF. The chain uses TRBV29-1 and TRBJ2-5; lacking DNA, the TRBD2 call made by TCRdb goes unchecked. Germline V lookup: CDR1 SQVTM, CDR2 ANQGSEA. This CDR3 is built from 12 residues. Complete variable domain (other parts from reference TRBV29-1 and TRBJ2-5): SAVISQKPSRDICQRGTSLTIQCQVDSQVTMMFWYRQQPGQSLTLIATANQGSEATYESGFVIDKFPISRPNLTFSTLTVSNMSPEDSSIYLCSGLSSGGALNFGPGTRLLVL.

J is TRBJ2-7 and V is TRBV7-9. Germline V gene sequence: CDR1 SEHNR, CDR2 FQNEAQ (reference sequence). The CDR3 consists of 12 residues. The CDR3 sequence: CASSLVVAEQYF.

V is TRBV7-9 and J is TRBJ2-1; TCRdb outputs TRBD2, but without DNA this stays unchecked. CDR1 and CDR2 (germline): SEHNR, FQNEAQ (reference sequence). This CDR3 region has 16 residues. This chain's CDR3 is CASTSERGLDYNEQFF.

The V gene is TRBV24-1, the J gene TRBJ2-1; the D call from TCRdb, TRBD2, cannot be confirmed without DNA. The CDR3 consists of 16 residues. Per the germline V gene, CDR1 is KGHDR and CDR2 is SFDVKD. CDR3 region: CATSDRDCHGVRKQFF.

The chain employs TRBV23-1 and TRBJ2-3; with no DNA, the TCRdb D assignment of TRBD2 cannot be verified. TRBV23-1 is an open reading frame, and its role is uncertain. The CDR3 covers 16 residues. The CDR3 reads CASSHGLAATTDTQYF.

V is TRBV29-1 and J is TRBJ2-1. Germline V gene sequence: CDR1 SQVTM, CDR2 ANQGSEA. The CDR3 is 11 residues long. The CDR3 region is CSVTIYNEQFF.

The rearrangement uses TRBV19 and TRBJ2-7; the TCRdb call, TRBD2, lacks DNA for checking. This CDR3 is built from 13 residues. The V gene's germline CDR1 is LNHDA and CDR2 SQIVND (reference sequence). The CDR3: CASSIGLRGPQYF.

This CDR3 is CASSQTSTDPGDVENEQFF. This chain joins TRBV4-1 and TRBJ2-1; the D gene TCRdb calls, TRBD1, cannot be checked with no DNA. The CDR3 length is 19 residues. Per germline, CDR1 MGHRA and CDR2 YSYEKL.

The rearrangement uses TRBV9 and TRBJ1-2. The CDR3 covers 13 residues. Germline V gene data show CDR1 as SGDLS and CDR2 as YYNGEE. CDR3 loop: CASSVGGSYGYTF.

V is TRBV6-4 and J is TRBJ2-2. Germline values: CDR1 MRHNA, CDR2 SNTAGT. The CDR3 is 14 amino acids. CDR3 loop: CASSVGSETGELFF.

The V and J genes are TRBV4-3 and TRBJ1-2. The CDR3 consists of 17 residues. Germline lookup yields CDR1 LGHNA and CDR2 YSLEER. The CDR3 here is CASSQDRELLPAYGYTF.

The genes are TRBV7-6 and TRBJ2-5. The CDR3 has 14 amino acids. The germline gives CDR1 SGHVS, CDR2 FNYEAQ. CDR3 residues: CASSPTLVEETQYF.

J is TRBJ1-1 and V is TRBV6-2 or TRBV6-3; TCRdb's D call of TRBD1 is untestable without DNA. Germline V lookup: CDR1 MNHEY, CDR2 SVGEGT. The CDR3 has 13 residues. CDR3: CASSQGGGAEAFF.

The chain uses TRBV14 and TRBJ1-6. The CDR3 contains 12 residues. Germline V lookup: CDR1 SGHDN, CDR2 FVKESK. The CDR3 spells CASSQDYSPLHF.

The chain carries TRBV2 and TRBJ2-7. Germline V gene sequence: CDR1 SNHLY, CDR2 FYNNEI. CDR3 length equals 12 residues. CDR3: CASSESAYEQYF.

The chain combines TRBV29-1 with TRBJ1-1; there is no DNA to check the TCRdb D call of TRBD1. This CDR3 has 14 amino acids. Germline loops: CDR1 SQVTM, CDR2 ANQGSEA. The CDR3 loop reads CSADEKGENTEAFF.

The chain uses TRBV7-9 and TRBJ1-1; TCRdb returns TRBD1, unconfirmable since there is no DNA. Germline lookup yields CDR1 SEHNR and CDR2 FQNEAQ (reference sequence). The CDR3 is made up of 16 amino acids. CDR3 sequence: CASSFPDDRRNTEAFF. Drawing the rest from reference TRBV7-9 and TRBJ1-1, the complete variable domain is DTGVSQNPRHKITKRGQNVTFRCDPISEHNRLYWYRQTLGQGPEFLTYFQNEAQLEKSRLLSDRFSAERPKGSFSTLEIQRTEQGDSAMYLCASSFPDDRRNTEAFFGQGTRLTVV.

The chain combines TRBV28 with TRBJ2-7; TCRdb's D call of TRBD1 is untestable without DNA. CDR1 is MDHEN and CDR2 is SYDVKM in the germline V gene. This CDR3 is built from 14 residues. CDR3 sequence: CASSLTGSGYEQYF.

This chain connects TRBV28 to TRBJ1-2; TCRdb's assignment of TRBD1 cannot be checked, as there is no DNA. The CDR3 runs to 13 residues. Germline assignment: CDR1 MDHEN and CDR2 SYDVKM. This CDR3 reads CASSTDRGFGYTF.

This sequence joins TRBV20-1 and TRBJ2-1. From germline, CDR1 is DFQATT and CDR2 SNEGSKA (reference sequence). This CDR3 is 11 amino acids long. The CDR3 region is CSARKDYEQFF.

J is TRBJ1-1 and V is TRBV29-1. The CDR3 runs to 14 residues. CDR1 and CDR2 (germline): SQVTM, ANQGSEA. CDR3 sequence: CSVEYGTLNTEAFF.

The V call is TRBV29-1, the J call TRBJ1-1; the D call from TCRdb, TRBD1, cannot be confirmed without DNA. The CDR3 runs 14 residues. From germline, CDR1 is SQVTM and CDR2 ANQGSEA. CDR3 in amino acids: CSDLGQGGNTEAFF.

The V call is TRBV7-3, the J call TRBJ2-3. The CDR3 length is 15 residues. Germline values: CDR1 SGHTA, CDR2 FQGTGA. This CDR3 reads CASSLTVGVTDTQYF.

The V and J genes are TRBV14 and TRBJ1-1; the TCRdb call, TRBD1, lacks DNA for checking. This CDR3 spans 13 amino acids. The V gene's germline CDR1 is SGHDN and CDR2 FVKESK. This CDR3 is CASSQATGSEAFF.